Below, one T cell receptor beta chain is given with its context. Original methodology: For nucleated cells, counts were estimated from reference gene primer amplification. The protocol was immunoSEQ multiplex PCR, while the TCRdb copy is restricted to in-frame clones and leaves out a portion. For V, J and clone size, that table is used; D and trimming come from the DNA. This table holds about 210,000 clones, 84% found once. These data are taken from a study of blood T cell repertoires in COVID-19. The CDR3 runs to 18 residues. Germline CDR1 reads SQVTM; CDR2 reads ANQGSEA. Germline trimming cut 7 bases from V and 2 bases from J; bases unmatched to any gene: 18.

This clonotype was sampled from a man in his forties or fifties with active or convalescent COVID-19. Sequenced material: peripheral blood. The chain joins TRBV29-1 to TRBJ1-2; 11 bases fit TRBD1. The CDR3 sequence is CSATGQGAPGSPNYGYTF. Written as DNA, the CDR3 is TGCAGCGCTACCGGACAGGGGGCGCCGGGGTCTCCAAACTATGGCTACACCTTC. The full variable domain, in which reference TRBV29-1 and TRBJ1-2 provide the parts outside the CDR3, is SAVISQKPSRDICQRGTSLTIQCQVDSQVTMMFWYRQQPGQSLTLIATANQGSEATYESGFVIDKFPISRPNLTFSTLTVSNMSPEDSSIYLCSATGQGAPGSPNYGYTFGSGTRLTVV.